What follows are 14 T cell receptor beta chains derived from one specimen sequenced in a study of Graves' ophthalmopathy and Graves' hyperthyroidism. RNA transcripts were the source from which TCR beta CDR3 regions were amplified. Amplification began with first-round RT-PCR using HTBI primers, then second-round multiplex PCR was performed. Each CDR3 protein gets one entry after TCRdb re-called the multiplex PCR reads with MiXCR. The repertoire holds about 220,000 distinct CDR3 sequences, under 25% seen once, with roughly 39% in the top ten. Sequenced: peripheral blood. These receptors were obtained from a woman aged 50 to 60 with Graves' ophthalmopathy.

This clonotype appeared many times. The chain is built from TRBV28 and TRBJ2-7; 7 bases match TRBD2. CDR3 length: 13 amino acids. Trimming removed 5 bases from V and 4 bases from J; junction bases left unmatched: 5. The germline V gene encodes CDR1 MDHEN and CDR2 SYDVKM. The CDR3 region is CASSAGRVYEQYF. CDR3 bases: TGTGCCAGCAGTGCAGGGAGGGTGTACGAGCAGTACTTC. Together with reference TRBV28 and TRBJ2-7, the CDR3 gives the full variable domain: DVKVTQSSRYLVKRTGEKVFLECVQDMDHENMFWYRQDPGLGLRLIYFSYDVKMKEKGDIPEGYSVSREKKERFSLILESASTNQTSMYLCASSAGRVYEQYFGPGTRLTVT.

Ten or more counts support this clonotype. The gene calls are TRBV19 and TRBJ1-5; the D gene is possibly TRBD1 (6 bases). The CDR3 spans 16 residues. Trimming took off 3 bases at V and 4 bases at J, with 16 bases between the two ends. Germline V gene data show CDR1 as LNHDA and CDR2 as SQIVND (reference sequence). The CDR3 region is CASSMGGHGLNQPQHF. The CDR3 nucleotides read TGTGCCAGTAGTATGGGGGGGCACGGGCTGAATCAGCCCCAGCATTTT.

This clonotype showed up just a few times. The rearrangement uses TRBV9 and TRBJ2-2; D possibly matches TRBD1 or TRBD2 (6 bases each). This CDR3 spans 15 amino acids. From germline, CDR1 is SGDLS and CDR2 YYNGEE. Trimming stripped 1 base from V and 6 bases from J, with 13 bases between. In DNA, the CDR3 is TGTGCCAGCAGCGTACCCCGTGGGGGGCCCGGGGAGCTGTTTTTT. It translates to CASSVPRGGPGELFF.

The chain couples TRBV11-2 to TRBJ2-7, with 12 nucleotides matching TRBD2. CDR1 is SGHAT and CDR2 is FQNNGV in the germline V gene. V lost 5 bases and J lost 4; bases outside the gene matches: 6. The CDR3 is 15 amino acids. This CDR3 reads CASSPLLAGGYEQYF. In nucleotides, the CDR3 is TGTGCCAGCAGCCCTCTACTAGCGGGGGGTTACGAGCAGTACTTC. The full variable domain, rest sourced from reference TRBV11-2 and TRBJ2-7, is EAGVAQSPRYKIIEKRQSVAFWCNPISGHATLYWYQQILGQGPKLLIQFQNNGVVDDSQLPKDRFSAERLKGVDSTLKIQPAKLEDSAVYLCASSPLLAGGYEQYFGPGTRLTVT.

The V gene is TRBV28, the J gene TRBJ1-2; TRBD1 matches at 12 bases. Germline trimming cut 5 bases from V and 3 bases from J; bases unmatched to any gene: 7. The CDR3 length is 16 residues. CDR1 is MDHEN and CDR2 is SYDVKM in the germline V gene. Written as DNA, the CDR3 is TGTGCCAGCAGTCCCGGGACAGGGGGCCTGCACTATGGCTACACCTTC. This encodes CASSPGTGGLHYGYTF.

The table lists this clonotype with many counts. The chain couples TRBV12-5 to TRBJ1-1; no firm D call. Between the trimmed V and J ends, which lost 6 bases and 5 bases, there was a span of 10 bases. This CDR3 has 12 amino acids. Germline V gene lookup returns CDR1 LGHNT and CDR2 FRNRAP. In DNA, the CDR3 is TGTGCTAGTGGCCCCCACGGTACTGAAGCTTTCTTT. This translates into CASGPHGTEAFF.

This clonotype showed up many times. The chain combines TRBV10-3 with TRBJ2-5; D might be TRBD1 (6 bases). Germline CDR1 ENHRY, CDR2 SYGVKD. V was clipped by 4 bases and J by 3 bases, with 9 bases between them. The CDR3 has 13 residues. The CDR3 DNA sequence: TGTGCCATCAGTGGACAGGAAAAAGAGACCCAGTACTTC. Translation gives CAISGQEKETQYF.

CDR3 sequence: CSARINRNRAYGYTF. The CDR3 nucleotides read TGCAGTGCTAGAATAAATCGAAACAGGGCCTATGGCTACACCTTC. The chain joins TRBV20-1 to TRBJ1-2; possibly TRBD1 for D (6 bases). The CDR3 sequence is 15 residues long. Germline V lookup: CDR1 DFQATT, CDR2 SNEGSKA (reference sequence). Trimming removed 2 bases at V and 4 bases at J, with 17 bases between.

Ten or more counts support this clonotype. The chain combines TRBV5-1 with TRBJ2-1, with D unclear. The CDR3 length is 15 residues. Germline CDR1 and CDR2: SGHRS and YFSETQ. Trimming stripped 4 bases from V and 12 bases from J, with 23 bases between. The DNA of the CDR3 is TGCGCCAGCAGCAAGGATACGGGCCCGGACCCGAGGCAGTTCTTC. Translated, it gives CASSKDTGPDPRQFF.

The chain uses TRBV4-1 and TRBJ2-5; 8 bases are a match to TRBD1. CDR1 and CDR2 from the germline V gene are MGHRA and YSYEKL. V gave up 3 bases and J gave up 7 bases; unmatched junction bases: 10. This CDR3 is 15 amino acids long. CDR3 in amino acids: CASSQEIRGLGTQYF. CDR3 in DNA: TGCGCCAGCAGCCAGGAAATCAGGGGGCTGGGGACCCAGTACTTC.

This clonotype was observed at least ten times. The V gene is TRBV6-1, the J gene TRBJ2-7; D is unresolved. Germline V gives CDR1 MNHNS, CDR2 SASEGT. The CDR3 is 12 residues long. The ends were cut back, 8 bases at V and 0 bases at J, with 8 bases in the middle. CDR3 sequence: CASGPASYEQYF. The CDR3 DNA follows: TGTGCCAGCGGTCCCGCCTCCTACGAGCAGTACTTC.

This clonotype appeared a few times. Here the CDR3 reads CASSVPYGYTF. The CDR3 DNA reads as TGTGCCAGCAGCGTCCCTTATGGCTACACCTTC. This sequence joins TRBV28 and TRBJ1-2; D unresolved. The CDR3 is 11 amino acids. V lost 6 bases and J lost 5, with 7 bases in between. CDR1 MDHEN and CDR2 SYDVKM come from the germline V gene.

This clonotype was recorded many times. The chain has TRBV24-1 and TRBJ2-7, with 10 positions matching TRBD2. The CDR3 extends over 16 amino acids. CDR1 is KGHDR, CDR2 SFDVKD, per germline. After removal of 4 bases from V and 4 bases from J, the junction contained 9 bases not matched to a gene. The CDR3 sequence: CATSDPSGRGGYEQYF. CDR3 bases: TGTGCCACCAGTGACCCAAGCGGGAGGGGCGGTTACGAGCAGTACTTC.

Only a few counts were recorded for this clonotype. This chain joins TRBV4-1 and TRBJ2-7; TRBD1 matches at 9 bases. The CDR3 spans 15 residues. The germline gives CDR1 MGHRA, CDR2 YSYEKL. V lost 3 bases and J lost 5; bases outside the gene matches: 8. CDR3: CASSQRGTGFNEQYF. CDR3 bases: TGCGCCAGCAGCCAGAGAGGGACAGGGTTCAACGAGCAGTACTTC.